The 9 T cell receptor beta chains in this list originate from one sample, sequenced in a study of identical twins (dated by TCRdb to the mid-2010s). The method behind the library was 5' RACE. The sequencer listed for this sample is Illumina HiSeq 2000. TCRdb handled the public reads itself, with Q25 trimming in fastp and clone calling in MiXCR, and kept productive beta chains. Every CDR3 protein is listed once, alongside the most common genes and DNA of its rows. The table for this sample lists 1.5 million or so distinct CDR3 sequences; under 35% of them were counted only once. The top ten clonotypes cover 0.25% to 0.3% of the sample. The sequenced material came from cord blood. These TCRs come from a newborn girl in good health.

There are a few counts of this clonotype. The V gene is TRBV6-5, the J gene TRBJ1-4, with a tentative D call TRBD1 (5 bases). The V end was cut by 7 bases, the J end by 0 bases, with 18 bases between. The length of the CDR3 is 17 residues. Germline V gene lookup returns CDR1 MNHEY and CDR2 SVGAGI. This chain's CDR3 is CASISGTLVATNEKLFF. The CDR3 DNA reads as TGTGCCAGCATTTCCGGGACGCTGGTTGCAACTAATGAAAAACTGTTTTTT.

This clonotype was picked up a small number of times. V usage is TRBV4-2 and J usage is TRBJ2-5, with 12 nucleotides matching TRBD2. CDR1 is LGHNA, CDR2 YNFKEQ, per germline. This CDR3 has 17 amino acids. Germline trimming cut 0 bases from V and 5 bases from J; bases unmatched to any gene: 7. The CDR3 spells CASSQDRGLAGGETQYF. The DNA of the CDR3 is TGTGCCAGCAGCCAAGATAGGGGACTAGCGGGTGGGGAGACCCAGTACTTC.

The CDR3 DNA reads TGTGCCAGCAGGCCGCAGGACTACGAGCAGTACTTC. Translated: CASRPQDYEQYF. The chain joins TRBV6-2 or TRBV6-3 to TRBJ2-7; D remains ambiguous. The germline gives CDR1 MNHEY, CDR2 SVGEGT. The CDR3 length is 12 residues. V lost 6 bases to trimming and J lost 3 bases, with 9 bases between them.

The chain joins TRBV6-5 to TRBJ2-3; D call uncertain. This CDR3 is 13 amino acids long. V was clipped by 2 bases and J by 2 bases, with 5 bases between them. Germline assignment: CDR1 MNHEY and CDR2 SVGAGI. The DNA of the CDR3 is TGTGCCAGCAGTTACAGGCCCACAGATACGCAGTATTTT. Translating gives CASSYRPTDTQYF.

The V call is TRBV3-1, the J call TRBJ2-2; D is unclear. The CDR3 is 16 amino acids. The germline V and J ends were trimmed by 1 base and 2 bases, with 11 bases remaining between them. Germline CDR1 LGHDT, CDR2 YNNKEL (reference sequence). The CDR3 sequence is CASSQGIGRNTGELFF. CDR3 DNA sequence: TGTGCCAGCAGCCAAGGGATAGGACGTAACACCGGGGAGCTGTTTTTT.

The J gene is TRBJ2-3, the V gene TRBV7-9; the D gene is possibly TRBD1 (6 bases). V lost 0 bases and J 0 bases, leaving 10 bases between the germline ends. The germline CDR1 and CDR2 sequences are SEHNR and FQNEAQ (reference sequence). This CDR3 has 16 residues. CDR3 nucleotides: TGTGCCAGCAGCTTAGCGGACAGACCTAGCACAGATACGCAGTATTTT. This translates into CASSLADRPSTDTQYF.

This clonotype was seen a handful of times. The junction does not match germline at one end; this may be a read error. V is TRBV24-1 and J is TRBJ2-1; D gene ambiguous. This CDR3 comprises 14 residues. The V gene's germline CDR1 is KGHDR and CDR2 SFDVKD. CDR3 sequence (DNA): TGTGCCACCCGTGAGAGTGGCTCCTACAATGAGCAGTTCTTC. Encoded protein: CATRESGSYNEQFF.

V gene TRBV14 combines with J gene TRBJ1-2; D is perhaps TRBD1 (5 bases). Germline CDR1 and CDR2: SGHDN and FVKESK. The CDR3 spans 17 residues. Trimming shortened V by 1 base and J by 6 bases, and 21 bases separated the two germline ends. For the CDR3, the DNA is TGTGCCAGCAGCCAAGTTGGGAGGACACCCCCTCGGGATGGCTACACCTTC. Translating gives CASSQVGRTPPRDGYTF.

In its sample, this clonotype was seen a few times. CDR3 region: CASTFPGSSYEQYF. Written as DNA, the CDR3 is TGTGCCAGCACCTTTCCAGGGTCGAGCTACGAGCAGTACTTC. This sequence joins TRBV6-2 or TRBV6-3 and TRBJ2-7; D perhaps matches TRBD1 (5 bases). Trimming removed 7 bases from V and 3 bases from J, with 16 bases in between. The CDR3 extends over 14 amino acids. Germline assignment: CDR1 MNHEY and CDR2 SVGEGT.